A single sample is the source of the 2 T cell receptor beta chains below, sequenced in a study of blood T cell repertoires in COVID-19. Clones were read by immunoSEQ multiplex PCR, and TCRdb kept only the in-frame ones, dropping some. Of a few hundred thousand clones in the sample, approximately 88% were seen once. The sample comprised PBMCs or T cells enriched from blood (not recorded which). Receptor source: a man aged 18 to 30 with acute COVID-19.

This chain links TRBV28 with TRBJ2-1; D is perhaps TRBD2 (5 bases). Germline CDR1 and CDR2: MDHEN and SYDVKM. There are 16 residues in the CDR3. Deletions cut 4 bases from V and 7 bases from J, with 20 bases between. The CDR3 protein is CASSSHGLAGLNEQFF. CDR3 bases: TGTGCCAGCAGTTCACACGGGCTAGCAGGTTTGAATGAGCAGTTCTTC.

The J gene is TRBJ2-1, the V gene TRBV3-1 (or the pseudogene TRBV3-2); 8 bases align to TRBD2. Germline V CDR1 and CDR2: LGHDT, YNNKEL (reference sequence). The V gene end was trimmed by 2 bases and the J gene end by 6 bases; junction bases not matched to a gene: 9. The CDR3 has 16 amino acids. For the CDR3, the DNA is TGTGCCAGCAGCCAACGACCCAGCGGGAGTATCAATGAGCAGTTCTTC. Translation gives CASSQRPSGSINEQFF.